Described below is a single T cell receptor (beta chain) sequence and its context. This record comes from a study of blood T cell repertoires in COVID-19. Background on the study: Nucleic acid was either cDNA or gDNA, and it came from T cells, B-cell-depleted T cells, or PBMCs.

The CDR3 runs 16 residues. Looked up from germline, CDR1 is SGHTA and CDR2 is FQGNSA. Deletions cut 5 bases from V and 7 bases from J, with 21 bases between. In the source study's methods: Reference gene primer amplification yielded estimated nucleated cell counts. Method: immunoSEQ multiplex PCR; TCRdb's copy keeps in-frame clones and lacks some. Clonal size and the V and J genes are those of that table, whereas D and trimming came from the DNA. There are roughly 53,000 clones in the sample; approximately 90% occur only once, and 7.5% to 9.5% lies in the top ten. The receptor was derived from a middle-aged woman with active COVID-19. The chain is built from TRBV7-2 and TRBJ1-5; the D gene is possibly TRBD1 (6 bases). Sequencing input: peripheral blood. The CDR3 region has the DNA TGTGCCAGCAGCCAGGGGATTGTGTTGAGGGGACAGCCCCAGCATTTT. Translating gives CASSQGIVLRGQPQHF. Supplemented by reference TRBV7-2 and TRBJ1-5, the full variable domain reads GAGVSQSPSNKVTEKGKDVELRCDPISGHTALYWYRQSLGQGLEFLIYFQGNSAPDKSGLPSDRFSAERTGGSVSTLTIQRTQQEDSAVYLCASSQGIVLRGQPQHFGDGTRLSIL.